These T cell receptor beta chains were read from a single sample in a study of blood T cell repertoires in COVID-19. Here immunoSEQ multiplex PCR was the method, and the copy in TCRdb shows in-frame clones only, minus some. The sample holds 200,000 to 250,000 clones, 80% to 90% seen once. Sequencing was carried out using peripheral blood. These receptor sequences come from a man aged 25 to 45 with active or convalescent COVID-19. The CDR3 runs from the conserved cysteine through the conserved F or W. The order of the fields is D gene, V gene, J gene, clone size, CDR3 DNA, CDR3 protein. The D gene is left open where the match is weak. Some rows have no size entry. The others give once, few or many, or a class for an expanded clone.

.	TRBV29-1	TRBJ1-5	.	TGCAGCGCCCGGGAGGGGGGACAGCCCCAGCATTTT	CSAREGGQPQHF
TRBD1	TRBV6-5	TRBJ2-1	.	TGTGCCAGCAGTTTTCGACAGGGGGTAGGCCTGAGGGAGCAGTTCTTC	CASSFRQGVGLREQFF
.	TRBV18	TRBJ1-5	.	TGTGCCAGCTCATCTGGACAGAGAAGCAATCAGCCCCAGCATTTT	CASSSGQRSNQPQHF
TRBD2	TRBV18	TRBJ2-1	.	TGTGCCAGCTCACCAGATATAGCGGGGACCTACAATGAGCAGTTCTTC	CASSPDIAGTYNEQFF
.	TRBV5-6	TRBJ1-2	.	TGTGCCAGCAGCCCGCTAGGAGGGAACTATGGCTACACCTTC	CASSPLGGNYGYTF
.	TRBV13	TRBJ2-5	.	TGTGCCAGCAGCTTAGTCCCTAGCGCACAAGAGACCCAGTACTTC	CASSLVPSAQETQYF
.	TRBV19	TRBJ1-2	.	TGTGCCAGTGGCGTCCCCGGGACTTCCGTCTATGGCTACACCTTC	CASGVPGTSVYGYTF
TRBD1	TRBV19	TRBJ2-3	few	TGTGCCAGTAGTTTAACCGGGACAGTCACAGATACGCAGTATTTT	CASSLTGTVTDTQYF
TRBD1	TRBV10-2	TRBJ1-1	.	TGCGCCAGCAGTCGGGGACAGACGACCCCTGAAGCTTTCTTT	CASSRGQTTPEAFF
.	TRBV19	TRBJ1-2	.	TGTGCCAGTAGTATCGACTCAACACGTTCTGGCTACACCTTC	CASSIDSTRSGYTF
.	TRBV18	TRBJ1-2	.	TGTGCCAGCTCACCTTCGGGGGAGGGCTACACCTTC	CASSPSGEGYTF
.	TRBV28	TRBJ1-2	.	TGTGCCAGCAGTCTAGGCCGGGTCTTGGACTATGGCTACACCTTC	CASSLGRVLDYGYTF
TRBD1	TRBV10-3	TRBJ2-7	.	TGTGCCATCAGGGAAGGGACAGGGGGATCCTACGAGCAGTACTTC	CAIREGTGGSYEQYF
TRBD2	TRBV3-1/TRBV3-2	TRBJ2-5	.	TGTGCCAGCAGCGTACTAGCGACCCAAGAGACCCAGTACTTC	CASSVLATQETQYF
TRBD1	TRBV6-2/TRBV6-3	TRBJ1-5	few	TGTGCCAGCAGTAAACAGCGGGACAGGGGGCAATATAGCAATCAGCCCCAGCATTTT	CASSKQRDRGQYSNQPQHF
.	TRBV4-1	TRBJ1-2	once	TGCGCCAGCAGCCAAGAAAGTGGACAGTTCTATGGCTACACCTTC	CASSQESGQFYGYTF
.	TRBV4-1	TRBJ1-1	.	TGCGCCAGCAGGGGATCTCGGGGAACTGAAGCTTTCTTT	CASRGSRGTEAFF
TRBD2	TRBV4-1	TRBJ2-5	.	TGCGCCAGCAGCCAAGCAGGTGGCGGCGGGAGAGGGGAGACCCAGTACTTC	CASSQAGGGGRGETQYF
.	TRBV19	TRBJ1-6	.	TGTGCCAGTAAAGATTTGCGGTGGGGCGACCAGCATTCACCCCTCCACTTT	CASKDLRWGDQHSPLHF
.	TRBV18	TRBJ2-5	.	TGTGCCAGCTCACCTTCATACCAAGAGACCCAGTACTTC	CASSPSYQETQYF
.	TRBV4-3	TRBJ2-3	.	TGCGCCAGCAGCCAAGTGGGCAGGGCTGAAGATACGCAGTATTTT	CASSQVGRAEDTQYF
TRBD1	TRBV9	TRBJ1-2	.	TGTGCCAGCAGCGTAGGACAGGGGGCGCGGGATTGGGGCTACACCTTC	CASSVGQGARDWGYTF
.	TRBV2	TRBJ2-3	once	TGTGCCAGCAGTTCCGACAGCCTTAGCACAGATACGCAGTATTTT	CASSSDSLSTDTQYF
TRBD1	TRBV19	TRBJ1-5	.	TGTGCCAGTAGTCACCAGGGGGTTAGCAATCAGCCCCAGCATTTT	CASSHQGVSNQPQHF
TRBD1	TRBV7-8	TRBJ1-5	.	TGTGCCAGCAGCTTACCAGGGGGCATCGATCAGCCCCAGCATTTT	CASSLPGGIDQPQHF
TRBD2	TRBV7-2	TRBJ2-7	.	TGTGCCAGCAGCTTAATAGCGGGCCCCCCTCACGAGCAGTACTTC	CASSLIAGPPHEQYF
TRBD1	TRBV9	TRBJ1-2	once	TGTGCCAGCAGCGTAGAGACAGGGTGGGGCTACACCTTC	CASSVETGWGYTF
.	TRBV4-1	TRBJ1-3	.	TGCGCCAGCAGCCAATGGGCCATCTCTGGAAACACCATATATTTT	CASSQWAISGNTIYF
.	TRBV7-2	TRBJ1-6	.	TGTGCCAGCAGCTTTGGCTGGCCCCTCCACTTT	CASSFGWPLHF
TRBD1	TRBV3-1/TRBV3-2	TRBJ2-1	.	TGTGCCAGCAGCCTCAGGACAGGGGTAGTTGAGCAGTTCTTC	CASSLRTGVVEQFF